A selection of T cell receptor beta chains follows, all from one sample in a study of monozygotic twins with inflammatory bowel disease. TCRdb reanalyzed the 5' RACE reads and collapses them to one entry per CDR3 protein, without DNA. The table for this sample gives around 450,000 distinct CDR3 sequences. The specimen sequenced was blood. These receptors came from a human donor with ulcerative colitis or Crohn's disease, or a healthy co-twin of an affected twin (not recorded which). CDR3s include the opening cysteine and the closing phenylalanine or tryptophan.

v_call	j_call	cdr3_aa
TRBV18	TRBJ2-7	CASSPPLIPYEQYF
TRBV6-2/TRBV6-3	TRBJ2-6	CASSYADRSGANVLTF
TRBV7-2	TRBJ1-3	CASSLEAGGIGNTIYF
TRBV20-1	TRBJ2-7	CSAGQGISYEQYF
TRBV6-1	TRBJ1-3	CASSLRTAAQGNTIYF
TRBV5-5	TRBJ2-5	CASSFISQETQYF
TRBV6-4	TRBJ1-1	CASAAPGPPSTEAFF
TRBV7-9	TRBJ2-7	CASSIRGSEQYF
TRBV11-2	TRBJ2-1	CASSRPDRGSYNEQFF
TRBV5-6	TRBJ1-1	CASSLGQDHTEAFF
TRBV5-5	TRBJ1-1	CASSLVGGGGGEAFF
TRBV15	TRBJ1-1	CATSREGLGNTEAFF
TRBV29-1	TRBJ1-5	CSVGQEGQPQHF
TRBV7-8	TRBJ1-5	CASSSRDRGYQPQHF
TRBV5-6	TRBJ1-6	CASKFGSYNSPLHF
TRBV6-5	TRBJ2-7	CASSTFPGQSYEQYF
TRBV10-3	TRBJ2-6	CAISEALGLAGGARTSGANVLTF
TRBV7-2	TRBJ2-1	CASTLGGRAAYNEQFF
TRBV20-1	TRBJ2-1	CSAPYSGNNNEQFF
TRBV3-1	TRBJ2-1	CASRINNEQFF